The 8 T cell receptor beta chains below all came from one sample that was sequenced in a study of PD-1 blockade in mismatch repair-deficient tumors. Generated by immunoSEQ multiplex PCR, the TCRdb table keeps only in-frame clones and is missing some. This sample has about 67,000 clones, with approximately 82% found just once. Source: peripheral blood, taken 2 weeks after starting pembrolizumab. These receptors all come from an adult with mismatch repair-deficient cancer.

The chain joins TRBV29-1 to TRBJ2-5; D not resolved. This CDR3 region has 12 residues. V was pared by 4 bases and J by 3 bases, with 9 bases between. In germline, CDR1 is SQVTM, CDR2 ANQGSEA. In DNA, the CDR3 is TGCAGCGTTGTATTACAGAAAGAGACCCAGTACTTC. The encoded protein is CSVVLQKETQYF. The full variable domain, in which reference TRBV29-1 and TRBJ2-5 provide the parts outside the CDR3, is SAVISQKPSRDICQRGTSLTIQCQVDSQVTMMFWYRQQPGQSLTLIATANQGSEATYESGFVIDKFPISRPNLTFSTLTVSNMSPEDSSIYLCSVVLQKETQYFGPGTRLLVL.

Only one count was recorded for this clone. The chain employs TRBV11-2 and TRBJ2-3; D is ambiguous. CDR1 SGHAT and CDR2 FQNNGV come from the germline V gene. The V end was cut by 0 bases, the J end by 6 bases, with 16 bases between. The CDR3 has 16 residues. CDR3 region: CASSLDTGPGPDTQYF. CDR3 coding DNA: TGTGCCAGCAGCTTAGATACCGGGCCAGGACCTGATACGCAGTATTTT.

The genes are TRBV7-9 and TRBJ2-1; 7 bases fit TRBD2. Germline values: CDR1 SEHNR, CDR2 FQNEAQ (reference sequence). CDR3 length: 16 residues. J lost 0 bases, V lost 5 bases, and 7 bases had no gene match. CDR3 in amino acids: CASSPYVAGSYNEQFF. DNA for the CDR3: TGTGCCAGCAGCCCCTATGTAGCGGGCTCCTACAATGAGCAGTTCTTC.

This chain uses TRBV5-5 with TRBJ1-2; the D gene is possibly TRBD1 (5 bases). This CDR3 contains 16 residues. Trimming removed 4 bases at V and 4 bases at J, with 20 bases between. The germline V gene encodes CDR1 SGHKS and CDR2 YYEKEE (reference sequence). DNA for the CDR3: TGTGCCAGCAGCGCAGGACAACGAGTAACTACCTATGGCTACACCTTC. This encodes CASSAGQRVTTYGYTF.

The CDR3 loop reads CASSQDRTSNSYEQYF. The CDR3 DNA sequence: TGCGCCAGCAGCCAAGATCGGACTAGCAACTCCTACGAGCAGTACTTC. The chain is built from TRBV4-1 and TRBJ2-7, with TRBD2 matching over 8 bases. CDR1 and CDR2 from the germline V gene are MGHRA and YSYEKL. The CDR3 sequence is 16 residues long. Trimming removed 0 bases from V and 0 bases from J; junction bases left unmatched: 4.

This clone was seen repeatedly, ten times or more. The rearrangement links TRBV7-3 to TRBJ2-7, with TRBD2 matching over 7 bases. CDR3 size: 15 residues. Looked up from germline, CDR1 is SGHTA and CDR2 is FQGTGA. Germline trimming cut 5 bases from V and 7 bases from J; bases unmatched to any gene: 14. CDR3: CASSPRAGVGWEQYF. The CDR3 region has the DNA TGTGCCAGCAGCCCACGGGCGGGAGTAGGATGGGAGCAGTACTTC.

The chain combines TRBV7-3 with TRBJ2-2, with TRBD1 identical over 8 bases. J lost 0 bases, V lost 5 bases, and 11 bases had no gene match. This CDR3 comprises 18 residues. Per the germline V gene, CDR1 is SGHTA and CDR2 is FQGTGA. CDR3 in amino acids: CASSPGQGRGANTGELFF. The CDR3, as DNA: TGTGCCAGCAGCCCCGGACAGGGAAGGGGCGCGAACACCGGGGAGCTGTTTTTT.

This chain connects TRBV5-1 to TRBJ1-2, with D unresolved. The CDR3 is 13 residues long. The V gene's germline CDR1 is SGHRS and CDR2 YFSETQ. With 2 bases removed from V and 3 bases from J, the gap between germline ends came to 8 bases. For the CDR3, the DNA is TGCGCCAGCAGCTTAAGGGCGGACTATGGCTACACCTTC. Protein: CASSLRADYGYTF.